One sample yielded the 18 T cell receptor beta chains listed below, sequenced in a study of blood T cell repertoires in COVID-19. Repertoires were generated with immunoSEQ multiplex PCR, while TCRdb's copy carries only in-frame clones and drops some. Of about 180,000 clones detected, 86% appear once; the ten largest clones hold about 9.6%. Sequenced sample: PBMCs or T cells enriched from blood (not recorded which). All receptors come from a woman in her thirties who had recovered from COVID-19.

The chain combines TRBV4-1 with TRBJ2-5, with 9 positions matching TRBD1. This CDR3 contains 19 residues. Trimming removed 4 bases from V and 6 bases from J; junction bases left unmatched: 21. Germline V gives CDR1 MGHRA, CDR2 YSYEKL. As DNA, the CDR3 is TGCGCCAGCAGCCTCCACAAGGATTTTTTAACAGGGGGCACAAAGACCCAGTACTTC. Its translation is CASSLHKDFLTGGTKTQYF.

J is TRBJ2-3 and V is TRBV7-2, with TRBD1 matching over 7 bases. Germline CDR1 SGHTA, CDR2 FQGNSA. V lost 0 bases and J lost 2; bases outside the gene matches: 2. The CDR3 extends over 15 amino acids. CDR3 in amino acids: CASSLAGQTTDTQYF. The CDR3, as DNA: TGTGCCAGCAGCTTAGCGGGACAGACCACAGATACGCAGTATTTT.

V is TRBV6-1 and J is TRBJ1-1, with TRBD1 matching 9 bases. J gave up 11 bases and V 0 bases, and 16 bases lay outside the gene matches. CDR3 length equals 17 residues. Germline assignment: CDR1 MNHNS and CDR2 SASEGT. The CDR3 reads CASSEALGTGGTIAAFF. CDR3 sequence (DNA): TGTGCCAGCAGTGAAGCGCTGGGAACAGGGGGCACGATAGCGGCTTTCTTT.

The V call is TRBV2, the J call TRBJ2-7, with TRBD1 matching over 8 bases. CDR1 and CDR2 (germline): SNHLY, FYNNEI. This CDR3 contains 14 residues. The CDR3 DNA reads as TGTGGGACGGGGCGACAGGGGAACTCCTACGAGCAGTACTTC. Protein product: CGTGRQGNSYEQYF.

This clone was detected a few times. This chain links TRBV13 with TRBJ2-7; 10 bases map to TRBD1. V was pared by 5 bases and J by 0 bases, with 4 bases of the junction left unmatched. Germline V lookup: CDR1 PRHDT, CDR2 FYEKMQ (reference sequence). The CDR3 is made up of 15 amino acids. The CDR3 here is CASSPGQGSSYEQYF. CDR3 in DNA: TGTGCCAGCAGCCCGGGACAGGGGAGCTCCTACGAGCAGTACTTC.

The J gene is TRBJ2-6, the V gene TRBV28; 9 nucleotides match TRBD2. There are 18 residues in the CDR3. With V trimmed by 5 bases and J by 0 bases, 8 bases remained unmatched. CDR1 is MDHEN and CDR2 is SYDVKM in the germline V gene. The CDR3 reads CASSTGREGLSGANVLTF. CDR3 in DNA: TGTGCCAGCAGTACGGGGCGGGAGGGCCTCTCTGGGGCCAACGTCCTGACTTTC.

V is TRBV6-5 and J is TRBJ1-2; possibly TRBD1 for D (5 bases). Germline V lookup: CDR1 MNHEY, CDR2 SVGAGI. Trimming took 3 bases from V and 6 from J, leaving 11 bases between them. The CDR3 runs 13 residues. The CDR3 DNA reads TGTGCCAGCAGTTATCGGGGGATTGATGGCTACACCTTC. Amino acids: CASSYRGIDGYTF.

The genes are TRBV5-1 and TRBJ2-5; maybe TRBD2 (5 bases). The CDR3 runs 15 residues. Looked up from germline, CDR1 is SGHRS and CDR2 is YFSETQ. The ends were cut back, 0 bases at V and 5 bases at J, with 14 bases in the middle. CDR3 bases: TGCGCCAGCAGCTTGGACGTCGGGGTGTCGGAGACCCAGTACTTC. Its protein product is CASSLDVGVSETQYF.

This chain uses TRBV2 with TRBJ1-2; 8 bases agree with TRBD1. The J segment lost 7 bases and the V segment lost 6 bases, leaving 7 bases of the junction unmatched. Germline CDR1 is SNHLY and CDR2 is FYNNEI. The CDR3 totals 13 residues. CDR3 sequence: CASRDREMGGYTF. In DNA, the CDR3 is TGTGCCAGCAGGGACAGGGAAATGGGTGGCTACACCTTC.

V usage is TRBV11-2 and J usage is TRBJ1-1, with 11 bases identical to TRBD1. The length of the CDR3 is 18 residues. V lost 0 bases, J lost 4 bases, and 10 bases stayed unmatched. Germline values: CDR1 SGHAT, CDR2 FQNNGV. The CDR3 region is CASSLDSPPGTGGTEAFF. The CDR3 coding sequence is TGTGCCAGCAGCTTAGATTCCCCTCCCGGGACAGGGGGCACTGAAGCTTTCTTT.

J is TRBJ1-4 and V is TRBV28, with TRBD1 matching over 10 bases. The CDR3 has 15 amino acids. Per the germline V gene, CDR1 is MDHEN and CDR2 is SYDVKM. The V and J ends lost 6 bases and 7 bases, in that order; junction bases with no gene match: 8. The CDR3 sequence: CASSSPGQGLEKLFF. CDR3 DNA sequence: TGTGCCAGCAGCTCTCCGGGACAGGGGCTTGAAAAACTGTTTTTT.

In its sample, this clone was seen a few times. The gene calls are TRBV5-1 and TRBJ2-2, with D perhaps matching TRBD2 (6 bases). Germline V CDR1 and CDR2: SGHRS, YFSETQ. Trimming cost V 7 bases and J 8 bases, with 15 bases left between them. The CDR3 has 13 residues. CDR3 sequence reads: CASRPGEGGELFF. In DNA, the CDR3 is TGCGCCAGCCGCCCGGGGGAAGGTGGGGAGCTGTTTTTT. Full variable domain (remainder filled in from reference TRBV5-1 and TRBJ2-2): KAGVTQTPRYLIKTRGQQVTLSCSPISGHRSVSWYQQTPGQGLQFLFEYFSETQRNKGNFPGRFSGRQFSNSRSEMNVSTLELGDSALYLCASRPGEGGELFFGEGSRLTVL.

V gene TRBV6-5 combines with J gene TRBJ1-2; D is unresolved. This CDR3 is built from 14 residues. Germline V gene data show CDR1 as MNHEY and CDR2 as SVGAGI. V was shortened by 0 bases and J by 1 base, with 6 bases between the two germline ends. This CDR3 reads CASSYSALNYGYTF. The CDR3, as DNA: TGTGCCAGCAGTTACTCGGCCCTTAACTATGGCTACACCTTC.

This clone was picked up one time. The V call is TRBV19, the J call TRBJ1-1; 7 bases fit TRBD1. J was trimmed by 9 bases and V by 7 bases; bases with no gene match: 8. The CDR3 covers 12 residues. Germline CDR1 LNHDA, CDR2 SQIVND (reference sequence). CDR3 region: CASTPGTVKAFF. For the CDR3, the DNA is TGTGCCAGTACCCCGGGGACAGTAAAAGCTTTCTTT.

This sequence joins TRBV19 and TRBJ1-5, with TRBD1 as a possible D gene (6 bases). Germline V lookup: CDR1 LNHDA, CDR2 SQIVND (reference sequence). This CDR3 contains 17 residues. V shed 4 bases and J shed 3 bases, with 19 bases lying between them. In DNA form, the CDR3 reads TGTGCCAGTAGTACCTATGGGGGGGGCGCATCCAATCAGCCCCAGCATTTT. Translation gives CASSTYGGGASNQPQHF.

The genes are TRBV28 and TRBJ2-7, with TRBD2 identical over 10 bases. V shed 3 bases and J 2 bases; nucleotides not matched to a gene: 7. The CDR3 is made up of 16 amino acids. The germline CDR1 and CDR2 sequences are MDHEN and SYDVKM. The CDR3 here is CASSFLSSGSTYEQYF. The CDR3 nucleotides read TGTGCCAGCAGTTTTCTGTCTAGCGGGAGCACCTACGAGCAGTACTTC.

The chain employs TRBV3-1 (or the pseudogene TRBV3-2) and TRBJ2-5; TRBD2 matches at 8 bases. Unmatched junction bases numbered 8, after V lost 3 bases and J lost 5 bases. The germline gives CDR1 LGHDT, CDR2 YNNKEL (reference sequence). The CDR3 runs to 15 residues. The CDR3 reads CASSQGGGRRETQYF. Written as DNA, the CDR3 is TGTGCCAGCAGCCAGGGGGGCGGGAGGAGGGAGACCCAGTACTTC.

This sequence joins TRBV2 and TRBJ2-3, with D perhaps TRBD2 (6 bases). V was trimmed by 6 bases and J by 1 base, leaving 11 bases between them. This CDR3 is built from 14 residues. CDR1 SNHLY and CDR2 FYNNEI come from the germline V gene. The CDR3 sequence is CASRRRDGTDTQYF. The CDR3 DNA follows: TGTGCCAGCAGACGGCGGGACGGCACAGATACGCAGTATTTT.